Shown below are 24 T cell receptor beta chains from a single sample sequenced in a study of cytomegalovirus exposure and HLA in healthy donors. Primers for the PCR totalled 60 Vbeta and 13 Jbeta. Clones were sequenced by immunoSEQ multiplex PCR, and TCRdb holds only the in-frame ones, with some missing. Of 55,000 to 65,000 clones listed, roughly 80% are singletons. Sample: PBMCs. These receptors all come from a woman in her twenties or thirties in good health and CMV-seronegative.

The genes are TRBV5-1 and TRBJ2-1; TRBD1 matches at 8 bases. Trimming at V came to 3 bases and at J to 4 bases, leaving 6 bases not matched to a gene. Germline CDR1 and CDR2: SGHRS and YFSETQ. The CDR3 is made up of 15 amino acids. CDR3 amino acids: CASSSDRGQYNEQFF. Written as DNA, the CDR3 is TGCGCCAGCAGCTCCGACAGGGGACAATACAATGAGCAGTTCTTC.

V and J are TRBV29-1 and TRBJ1-4, with D perhaps TRBD1 (5 bases). Germline loops: CDR1 SQVTM, CDR2 ANQGSEA. The CDR3 runs to 11 residues. Trimming took 7 bases from V and 5 from J, leaving 8 bases between them. CDR3 sequence: CSARQNEKLFF. In DNA form, the CDR3 reads TGCAGCGCCAGACAGAATGAAAAACTGTTTTTT.

The genes are TRBV6-1 and TRBJ1-5, with D unclear. The CDR3 has 14 amino acids. Germline-derived CDR1 and CDR2 are MNHNS and SASEGT. The V end lost 4 bases, the J end lost 1 base, and 8 bases lay between the germline ends. CDR3 in amino acids: CASSASVSNQPQHF. As DNA, the CDR3 is TGTGCCAGCAGTGCGAGTGTGAGCAATCAGCCCCAGCATTTT.

The V and J genes are TRBV12-1 and TRBJ1-1. TRBV12-1 is recorded as a pseudogene. The CDR3 length is 14 residues. CDR3 loop: CASSRSGGNTEAFF. The CDR3 bases are TGTGCCAGCAGCCGAAGCGGGGGGAACACTGAAGCTTTCTTT.

This clone was seen a single time. CDR3 sequence: CASSPGGEKLFF. CDR3 DNA sequence: TGTGCCAGTAGCCCGGGGGGGGAAAAACTGTTTTTT. The V and J genes are TRBV19 and TRBJ1-4, with D tentatively TRBD1 (5 bases). V lost 6 bases and J 8 bases, leaving 10 bases between the germline ends. This CDR3 contains 12 residues. From germline, CDR1 is LNHDA and CDR2 SQIVND (reference sequence). The whole variable domain, filled in from reference TRBV19 and TRBJ1-4, reads DGGITQSPKYLFRKEGQNVTLSCEQNLNHDAMYWYRQDPGQGLRLIYYSQIVNDFQKGDIAEGYSVSREKKESFPLTVTSAQKNPTAFYLCASSPGGEKLFFGSGTQLSVL.

The chain couples TRBV9 to TRBJ2-1, with D unclear. CDR1 is SGDLS and CDR2 is YYNGEE in the germline V gene. Trimming shortened V by 4 bases and J by 9 bases, and 14 bases separated the two germline ends. This CDR3 is built from 13 residues. CDR3 amino acids: CASSTSSGGEQFF. In DNA, the CDR3 is TGTGCCAGCAGCACCTCATCCGGTGGTGAGCAGTTCTTC.

This chain links TRBV30 with TRBJ2-7; D is possibly TRBD1 (6 bases). Germline V CDR1 and CDR2: GTSNPN, SVGIG (reference sequence). Trimming took off 3 bases at V and 5 bases at J, with 11 bases between the two ends. The CDR3 is 12 residues long. CDR3 amino acids: CAWSTTGNEQYF. As DNA, the CDR3 is TGTGCCTGGAGCACAACAGGGAACGAGCAGTACTTC.

The chain is built from TRBV11-2 and TRBJ2-3; D not certain. The CDR3 totals 12 residues. CDR1 SGHAT and CDR2 FQNNGV come from the germline V gene. Trimming left V 5 bases short and J 6 bases short, with 9 bases between. This chain's CDR3 is CASSRALDTQYF. CDR3 DNA sequence: TGTGCCAGCAGCCGAGCTCTCGATACGCAGTATTTT.

This clone has a single count. This chain connects TRBV7-9 to TRBJ2-1; TRBD1 is a possible D gene (6 bases). The length of the CDR3 is 12 residues. The germline CDR1 and CDR2 sequences are SEHNR and FQNEAQ (reference sequence). Trimming took off 6 bases at V and 7 bases at J, with 10 bases between the two ends. CDR3 residues: CASSSGQNEQFF. CDR3 DNA sequence: TGTGCCAGCAGTTCAGGACAGAATGAGCAGTTCTTC.

This chain joins TRBV27 and TRBJ2-1, with 11 bases lining up with TRBD2. The CDR3 totals 17 residues. The ends lost 1 base at V and 6 bases at J; junction bases unmatched: 8. Germline lookup yields CDR1 MNHEY and CDR2 SMNVEV (reference sequence). The CDR3 DNA reads as TGTGCCAGCAGTTTATATCGGACTAGCGGGTGGTCCAATGAGCAGTTCTTC. This sequence encodes CASSLYRTSGWSNEQFF.

This clone has only one observation. V is TRBV2 and J is TRBJ2-5, with TRBD2 matching 10 bases. CDR1 is SNHLY and CDR2 is FYNNEI in the germline V gene. The CDR3 runs 15 residues. Unmatched junction bases numbered 2, after V lost 3 bases and J lost 1 base. The CDR3 DNA reads as TGTGCCAGCAGTGACAAGCGGGGGGGCCAAGAGACCCAGTACTTC. Its protein is CASSDKRGGQETQYF.

Comment on this clone: Germline is not matched at one junction end, which may reflect a read error. This chain uses TRBV4-3 with TRBJ2-1, with a tentative D call TRBD2 (7 bases). The germline V gene encodes CDR1 LGHNA and CDR2 YSLEER. This CDR3 comprises 16 residues. The CDR3 sequence: CASGQVSGGGADEQFF. For the CDR3, the DNA is TGCGCCAGCGGCCAAGTGAGCGGTGGGGGGGCGGATGAGCAGTTCTTC.

V and J are TRBV4-3 and TRBJ1-2; 7 nucleotides match TRBD1. Germline V CDR1 and CDR2: LGHNA, YSLEER. J gave up 4 bases and V 4 bases, and 6 bases lay outside the gene matches. The CDR3 contains 14 residues. CDR3 in DNA: TGCGCCAGCAGCCGGACAGGTTACGGCTATGGCTACACCTTC. Translating it yields CASSRTGYGYGYTF.

V gene TRBV9 combines with J gene TRBJ1-3; TRBD1 matches at 10 bases. The CDR3 covers 17 residues. CDR1 SGDLS and CDR2 YYNGEE come from the germline V gene. The ends lost 0 bases at V and 2 bases at J; junction bases unmatched: 5. The DNA of the CDR3 is TGTGCCAGCAGCGTAGGAGGGACAGGGGTGGCTGGAAACACCATATATTTT. Translation gives CASSVGGTGVAGNTIYF.

The J gene is TRBJ1-1, the V gene TRBV9; D is unresolved. The CDR3 has 17 amino acids. V gave up 0 bases and J gave up 3 bases, with 18 bases separating them. The germline CDR1 and CDR2 sequences are SGDLS and YYNGEE. CDR3 protein: CASSVAPRPGKDTEAFF. CDR3 nucleotides: TGTGCCAGCAGCGTAGCCCCCAGACCGGGGAAGGACACTGAAGCTTTCTTT.

This chain joins TRBV28 and TRBJ1-2; 10 bases agree with TRBD1. After removal of 4 bases from V and 6 bases from J, the junction contained 5 bases not matched to a gene. This CDR3 is 14 amino acids long. Germline V gene sequence: CDR1 MDHEN, CDR2 SYDVKM. The CDR3 region is CASSSTGGDHGYTF. The CDR3 nucleotides are TGTGCCAGCAGTTCGACAGGGGGCGATCATGGCTACACCTTC.

CDR3 coding DNA: TGTGCCAGCAGCAACTCCGGGACTAGCGGCTACGAGCAGTACGTC. This gives the protein CASSNSGTSGYEQYV. This chain connects TRBV21-1 to TRBJ2-7; the listed D gene, TRBD2, was not tested against the DNA. TRBV21-1 corresponds to a pseudogene. The CDR3 has 15 amino acids.

The chain has TRBV4-3 and TRBJ1-1, with 12 bases that match TRBD1. With 3 bases clipped from V and 0 bases from J, the junction kept 2 bases outside the gene matches. This CDR3 has 16 residues. The germline V gene has CDR1 LGHNA and CDR2 YSLEER. This CDR3 reads CASSQGQGALNTEAFF. CDR3 nucleotides: TGCGCCAGCAGCCAGGGACAGGGGGCTCTGAACACTGAAGCTTTCTTT.

This chain uses TRBV19 with TRBJ2-3, with 13 bases identical to TRBD2. CDR1 LNHDA and CDR2 SQIVND come from the germline V gene (reference sequence). This CDR3 has 17 residues. V lost 5 bases, J lost 6 bases, and 11 bases stayed unmatched. The CDR3 protein is CASSAPGTSGMSDTQYF. CDR3 nucleotide sequence: TGTGCCAGTAGTGCACCCGGGACTAGCGGGATGTCGGATACGCAGTATTTT.

The chain has TRBV14 and TRBJ2-3, with 10 bases that match TRBD1. The germline V gene encodes CDR1 SGHDN and CDR2 FVKESK. V was pared by 4 bases and J by 4 bases, with 14 bases of the junction left unmatched. This CDR3 has 18 residues. CDR3 in amino acids: CASSLRPYGTGVPDTQYF. The CDR3 bases are TGTGCCAGCAGCCTCCGGCCCTATGGGACAGGGGTCCCAGATACGCAGTATTTT.

This rearrangement joins TRBV4-1 to TRBJ1-5; D might be TRBD1 (5 bases). CDR1 MGHRA and CDR2 YSYEKL come from the germline V gene. CDR3 length: 15 residues. V dropped 8 bases and J dropped 2 bases, with 16 bases sitting between them. The CDR3, as DNA: TGCGCCAGCTCCACGGGGAGGGGAGGCAATCAGCCCCAGCATTTT. Its protein product is CASSTGRGGNQPQHF.

The V and J genes are TRBV4-2 and TRBJ1-1, with 7 bases aligning to TRBD1. CDR3 length: 18 amino acids. J was trimmed by 1 base and V by 5 bases; bases with no gene match: 16. In germline, CDR1 is LGHNA, CDR2 YNFKEQ. The CDR3 protein is CASSRGFDRALGNTEAFF. The CDR3 nucleotides are TGTGCCAGCAGCAGGGGATTTGACAGGGCCCTAGGGAACACTGAAGCTTTCTTT.

The rearrangement uses TRBV7-9 and TRBJ1-1; the match to TRBD1 covers 10 bases. The CDR3 loop spans 16 amino acids. Trimming cost V 5 bases and J 1 base; bases outside gene matches: 7. Germline V gives CDR1 SEHNR, CDR2 FQNEAQ (reference sequence). CDR3 DNA sequence: TGTGCCAGCAGCCCGAGAGGGGACAGGGGGAACACTGAAGCTTTCTTT. This codes for CASSPRGDRGNTEAFF.

DNA of the CDR3: TGTGCCAGCAGTGAACTTGCAGGGGCTGGTCAGCCCCAGCATTTT. Translated: CASSELAGAGQPQHF. The genes are TRBV2 and TRBJ1-5, with D perhaps TRBD1 (6 bases). Between the trimmed V and J ends, which lost 2 bases and 6 bases, there was a span of 14 bases. The germline V gene encodes CDR1 SNHLY and CDR2 FYNNEI. The CDR3 is made up of 15 amino acids.